This TCR beta chain comes out of a study of technical replicates of blood from four donors. V trimming: 1 base; J trimming: 4 bases; junction bases outside the gene matches: 1. Looked up from germline, CDR1 is SGDLS and CDR2 is YYNGEE. This CDR3 region has 13 residues. Profiling relied on immunoSEQ multiplex PCR, and the TCRdb table lists in-frame clones only, not all of them. Here the sample spans tens of thousands of clones, 95% to 98% being singletons. Input material: T cells isolated from PBMCs. V and J are TRBV9 and TRBJ2-5; 7 nucleotides line up with TRBD2. The receptor was derived from a human donor in good health. The CDR3 DNA follows: TGTGCCAGCAGCGTACGGGGGGTAGAGACCCAGTACTTC. Translated: CASSVRGVETQYF.